What follows are 23 T cell receptor beta chains derived from one specimen sequenced in a study of blood T cell repertoires in COVID-19. Here immunoSEQ multiplex PCR was the method, and the copy in TCRdb shows in-frame clones only, minus some. Among around 460,000 clones listed, about 90% were seen once. Sequenced: peripheral blood. These receptors all come from a man aged 18 to 35 with COVID-19, enrolled during active disease.

The V and J genes are TRBV4-1 and TRBJ2-7; TRBD2 aligns across 8 bases. Per the germline V gene, CDR1 is MGHRA and CDR2 is YSYEKL. This CDR3 has 16 residues. The J segment lost 2 bases and the V segment lost 3 bases, leaving 9 bases of the junction unmatched. The CDR3 DNA is TGCGCCAGCAGCCACACTACTAGCGGCTTTACCTACGAGCAGTACTTC. Translated: CASSHTTSGFTYEQYF.

This clone showed up just once. The V call is TRBV7-6, the J call TRBJ2-7; 7 positions agree with TRBD1. Germline CDR1 SGHVS, CDR2 FNYEAQ. The trim removed 1 base at V and 3 bases at J, leaving 3 bases unmatched. The CDR3 contains 14 residues. DNA for the CDR3: TGTGCCAGCAGCTTAGATGCAGGGGGCTACGAGCAGTACTTC. Its translation is CASSLDAGGYEQYF.

This chain connects TRBV5-5 to TRBJ2-4; D possibly corresponds to TRBD2 (5 bases). The V and J ends lost 0 bases and 6 bases respectively, with 10 bases between them. Germline V gene data show CDR1 as SGHKS and CDR2 as YYEKEE (reference sequence). The CDR3 loop spans 14 amino acids. The CDR3 sequence: CASSLDRDPNIQYF. The DNA of the CDR3 is TGTGCCAGCAGCTTGGATCGGGATCCAAACATTCAGTACTTC.

This clone was detected only once. The rearrangement joins TRBV19 to TRBJ1-5; no clear D. Trimming removed 8 bases at V and 7 bases at J, with 12 bases between. The CDR3 covers 12 residues. Germline V gives CDR1 LNHDA, CDR2 SQIVND (reference sequence). Here the CDR3 reads CASSPTEQPQHF. The CDR3 DNA reads as TGTGCCAGTTCACCTACGGAGCAGCCCCAGCATTTT.

The chain combines TRBV7-9 with TRBJ2-7; TRBD2 matches 7 bases. CDR1 SEHNR and CDR2 FQNEAQ come from the germline V gene (reference sequence). The CDR3 length is 15 residues. V lost 1 base, J lost 0 bases, and 3 bases stayed unmatched. This CDR3 is CASSLVAGDSYEQYF. DNA for the CDR3: TGTGCCAGCAGCTTAGTGGCGGGAGACTCCTACGAGCAGTACTTC. Together with reference TRBV7-9 and TRBJ2-7, the CDR3 gives the full variable domain: DTGVSQNPRHKITKRGQNVTFRCDPISEHNRLYWYRQTLGQGPEFLTYFQNEAQLEKSRLLSDRFSAERPKGSFSTLEIQRTEQGDSAMYLCASSLVAGDSYEQYFGPGTRLTVT.

A note on this clone: Since a much larger clone is just one base distant, this may be a read error. J is TRBJ2-3 and V is TRBV5-1; the D is unclear. Trimming shortened V by 4 bases and J by 3 bases, and 3 bases separated the two germline ends. The germline CDR1 and CDR2 sequences are SGHRS and YFSETQ. CDR3 size: 11 residues. CDR3 bases: TGCGCCAGCAGCCAAACAGATACGCAGTATTTT. Translating gives CASSQTDTQYF.

V and J are TRBV7-6 and TRBJ1-1; D not certain. The CDR3 spans 15 residues. CDR1 SGHVS and CDR2 FNYEAQ come from the germline V gene. V lost 5 bases, J lost 0 bases, and 13 bases lay in between. The CDR3 loop is CASSPSGYMNTEAFF. The CDR3 coding sequence is TGTGCCAGCAGCCCCTCGGGATATATGAACACTGAAGCTTTCTTT.

V is TRBV20-1 and J is TRBJ2-7; TRBD2 matches at 10 bases. The V gene's germline CDR1 is DFQATT and CDR2 SNEGSKA (reference sequence). This CDR3 spans 15 amino acids. The V gene end was trimmed by 3 bases and the J gene end by 6 bases; junction bases not matched to a gene: 11. CDR3 residues: CSASILAGVGSEQYF. CDR3 DNA: TGCAGTGCTAGTATTCTAGCGGGAGTGGGGTCCGAGCAGTACTTC.

J is TRBJ1-5 and V is TRBV15, with D tentatively TRBD1 (6 bases). Germline CDR1 reads LNHNV; CDR2 reads YYDKDF (reference sequence). Deletions cut 3 bases from V and 2 bases from J, with 11 bases between. CDR3 length equals 15 residues. The CDR3 here is CATSSSGGGNQPQHF. DNA of the CDR3: TGTGCCACCAGCAGTAGCGGGGGCGGCAATCAGCCCCAGCATTTT.

In its sample, this clone was seen once. The chain combines TRBV15 with TRBJ2-2; 9 bases line up with TRBD1. The germline gives CDR1 LNHNV, CDR2 YYDKDF (reference sequence). V shed 2 bases, J shed 6 bases, and the junction held 7 bases outside the gene matches. The CDR3 extends over 16 amino acids. The CDR3 sequence: CATSRSRTGASGELFF. As DNA, the CDR3 is TGTGCCACCAGCAGATCCAGGACAGGGGCCTCCGGGGAGCTGTTTTTT.

The J gene is TRBJ2-1, the V gene TRBV27, with D possibly being TRBD2 (6 bases). V dropped 6 bases and J dropped 6 bases, with 24 bases sitting between them. Germline CDR1 reads MNHEY; CDR2 reads SMNVEV (reference sequence). The CDR3 contains 17 residues. The DNA of the CDR3 is TGTGCCAGCAGCCCCCTCACCCGGAGGGCCTCTTTCAATGAGCAGTTCTTC. It codes for CASSPLTRRASFNEQFF.

This clone is a singleton in its sample. The chain is built from TRBV27 and TRBJ2-2, with 7 positions matching TRBD1. Germline V gene data show CDR1 as MNHEY and CDR2 as SMNVEV (reference sequence). The CDR3 sequence is 15 residues long. V shed 3 bases and J 0 bases; nucleotides not matched to a gene: 1. The CDR3 loop reads CASSLGQPNTGELFF. CDR3 coding DNA: TGTGCCAGCAGTTTGGGACAGCCGAACACCGGGGAGCTGTTTTTT.

The DNA for the CDR3 is TGCAGCGTTACGGGCGGGAGATCGGGCACAGATACGCAGTATTTT. Translation gives CSVTGGRSGTDTQYF. This chain uses TRBV29-1 with TRBJ2-3, with 7 bases lining up with TRBD2. Unmatched junction bases numbered 9, after V lost 5 bases and J lost 1 base. Per the germline V gene, CDR1 is SQVTM and CDR2 is ANQGSEA. The CDR3 totals 15 residues.

The chain recombines TRBV7-2 with TRBJ1-5; 10 bases map to TRBD1. CDR3 length: 17 amino acids. J was trimmed by 7 bases and V by 1 base; bases with no gene match: 10. Germline V gene lookup returns CDR1 SGHTA and CDR2 FQGNSA. The CDR3 reads CASSLVATGGPGQPQHF. The CDR3 DNA sequence: TGTGCCAGCAGCTTAGTAGCGACAGGGGGCCCCGGCCAGCCCCAGCATTTT.

The rearrangement joins TRBV2 to TRBJ2-5; 8 nucleotides align to TRBD2. Germline CDR1 reads SNHLY; CDR2 reads FYNNEI. V shed 4 bases and J 5 bases; nucleotides not matched to a gene: 3. The CDR3 runs 13 residues. CDR3 region: CASSGREGETQYF. CDR3 bases: TGTGCCAGCAGTGGTCGGGAGGGGGAGACCCAGTACTTC.

The V and J genes are TRBV11-2 and TRBJ1-1, with D possibly TRBD1 on 6 matching bases. V dropped 5 bases and J dropped 9 bases, with 13 bases sitting between them. Germline V CDR1 and CDR2: SGHAT, FQNNGV. CDR3 size: 12 residues. The CDR3 reads CASSQGGWKAFF. The CDR3 DNA reads TGTGCCAGCAGCCAAGGGGGTTGGAAAGCTTTCTTT.

On this clone: A read error likely explains this, since a far larger clone differs by one base. Distinct nucleotide sequences in the sample also encode this CDR3. V is TRBV28 and J is TRBJ2-3; the D is unclear. This CDR3 region has 12 residues. Germline CDR1 MDHEN, CDR2 SYDVKM. V lost 4 bases and J 2 bases, leaving 4 bases between the germline ends. CDR3 sequence (DNA): TGTGCCAGCAGTTCCGTCACAGATACGCAGTATTTT. This gives the protein CASSSVTDTQYF.

The rearrangement links TRBV30 to TRBJ1-4; D gene uncertain. V lost 0 bases and J lost 0, with 11 bases in between. CDR1 and CDR2 (germline): GTSNPN, SVGIG (reference sequence). The CDR3 totals 16 residues. CDR3 amino acids: CAWSVSGYATNEKLFF. Here the CDR3 DNA reads TGTGCCTGGAGTGTATCAGGATACGCAACTAATGAAAAACTGTTTTTT.

This clone has just one count. This chain connects TRBV19 to TRBJ2-2, with TRBD1 as a possible D gene (6 bases). The germline V gene has CDR1 LNHDA and CDR2 SQIVND (reference sequence). Trimming pared 1 base from V and 4 bases from J, leaving 25 bases between. CDR3 length: 20 amino acids. CDR3 sequence (DNA): TGTGCCAGTAGTATAGGAGAGGGACATTTCTTGGTGAGGGGCACCGGGGAGCTGTTTTTT. Its protein product is CASSIGEGHFLVRGTGELFF.

This chain links TRBV5-4 with TRBJ2-1; a possible D gene is TRBD2 (6 bases). This CDR3 region has 15 residues. V shed 4 bases and J shed 6 bases, with 17 bases lying between them. The germline CDR1 and CDR2 sequences are SGHNT and YYREEE (reference sequence). CDR3 nucleotide sequence: TGTGCCAGCAGCCTCGGACCCAAGGAGGGCAATGAGCAGTTCTTC. Translation: CASSLGPKEGNEQFF.

The chain is built from TRBV12-3 or TRBV12-4 and TRBJ1-1; the D gene is possibly TRBD1 (5 bases). The CDR3 runs to 13 residues. The V gene lost 10 bases and the J gene lost 5 bases, with 17 bases spanning the gap. The CDR3 bases are TGTGCCACCTCGAAAAGGGGCAAGACTGAAGCTTTCTTT. This codes for CATSKRGKTEAFF.

This clone was seen once. V and J are TRBV12-3 or TRBV12-4 and TRBJ1-2, with 7 bases aligning to TRBD1. The CDR3 length is 12 residues. J gave up 13 bases and V 7 bases, and 12 bases lay outside the gene matches. In DNA form, the CDR3 reads TGTGCCAGCAATCCAGCCGGACAGGAGCCCACCTTC. The encoded protein is CASNPAGQEPTF.

The genes are TRBV18 and TRBJ1-5, with D hard to call. V gave up 6 bases and J gave up 6 bases, with 18 bases separating them. The CDR3 has 15 residues. Germline V lookup: CDR1 KGHSH, CDR2 LQKENI. CDR3 DNA: TGTGCCAGCTCTCCCCAGCCGGGCCGGGGTCAGCCCCAGCATTTT. This encodes CASSPQPGRGQPQHF.